This T cell receptor beta chain originates from a study of CD8 T cells in Susac syndrome. Reverse transcription used roughly 0.45 to 1 ug RNA and random hexamers. It was immunoSEQ multiplex PCR that amplified TCR beta CDR3 across 54 Vbeta and 13 Jbeta. Via MiXCR, TCRdb re-called the immunoSEQ multiplex PCR reads, giving one row per CDR3 protein. The sample lists fewer than 90,000 distinct CDR3 sequences; about 93% were seen once. From blood CD8+ and CD4+ T cells, the TCR beta chain was sequenced. TEMRA cells were FACS-enriched, and CD8+ and CD4+ T cells were isolated negatively. CDR1 SGHDN and CDR2 FVKESK come from the germline V gene. V lost 4 bases and J lost 0, with 13 bases in between. The CDR3 extends over 15 amino acids.

The clonotype comes from a human donor with Susac syndrome. The gene calls are TRBV14 and TRBJ2-7, with D uncertain. Sequenced sample: CD8+ T cells from PBMCs. The DNA for the CDR3 is TGTGCCAGCAGCCCCGTAGGCAGTAGCTCCTACGAGCAGTACTTC. Translating gives CASSPVGSSSYEQYF.